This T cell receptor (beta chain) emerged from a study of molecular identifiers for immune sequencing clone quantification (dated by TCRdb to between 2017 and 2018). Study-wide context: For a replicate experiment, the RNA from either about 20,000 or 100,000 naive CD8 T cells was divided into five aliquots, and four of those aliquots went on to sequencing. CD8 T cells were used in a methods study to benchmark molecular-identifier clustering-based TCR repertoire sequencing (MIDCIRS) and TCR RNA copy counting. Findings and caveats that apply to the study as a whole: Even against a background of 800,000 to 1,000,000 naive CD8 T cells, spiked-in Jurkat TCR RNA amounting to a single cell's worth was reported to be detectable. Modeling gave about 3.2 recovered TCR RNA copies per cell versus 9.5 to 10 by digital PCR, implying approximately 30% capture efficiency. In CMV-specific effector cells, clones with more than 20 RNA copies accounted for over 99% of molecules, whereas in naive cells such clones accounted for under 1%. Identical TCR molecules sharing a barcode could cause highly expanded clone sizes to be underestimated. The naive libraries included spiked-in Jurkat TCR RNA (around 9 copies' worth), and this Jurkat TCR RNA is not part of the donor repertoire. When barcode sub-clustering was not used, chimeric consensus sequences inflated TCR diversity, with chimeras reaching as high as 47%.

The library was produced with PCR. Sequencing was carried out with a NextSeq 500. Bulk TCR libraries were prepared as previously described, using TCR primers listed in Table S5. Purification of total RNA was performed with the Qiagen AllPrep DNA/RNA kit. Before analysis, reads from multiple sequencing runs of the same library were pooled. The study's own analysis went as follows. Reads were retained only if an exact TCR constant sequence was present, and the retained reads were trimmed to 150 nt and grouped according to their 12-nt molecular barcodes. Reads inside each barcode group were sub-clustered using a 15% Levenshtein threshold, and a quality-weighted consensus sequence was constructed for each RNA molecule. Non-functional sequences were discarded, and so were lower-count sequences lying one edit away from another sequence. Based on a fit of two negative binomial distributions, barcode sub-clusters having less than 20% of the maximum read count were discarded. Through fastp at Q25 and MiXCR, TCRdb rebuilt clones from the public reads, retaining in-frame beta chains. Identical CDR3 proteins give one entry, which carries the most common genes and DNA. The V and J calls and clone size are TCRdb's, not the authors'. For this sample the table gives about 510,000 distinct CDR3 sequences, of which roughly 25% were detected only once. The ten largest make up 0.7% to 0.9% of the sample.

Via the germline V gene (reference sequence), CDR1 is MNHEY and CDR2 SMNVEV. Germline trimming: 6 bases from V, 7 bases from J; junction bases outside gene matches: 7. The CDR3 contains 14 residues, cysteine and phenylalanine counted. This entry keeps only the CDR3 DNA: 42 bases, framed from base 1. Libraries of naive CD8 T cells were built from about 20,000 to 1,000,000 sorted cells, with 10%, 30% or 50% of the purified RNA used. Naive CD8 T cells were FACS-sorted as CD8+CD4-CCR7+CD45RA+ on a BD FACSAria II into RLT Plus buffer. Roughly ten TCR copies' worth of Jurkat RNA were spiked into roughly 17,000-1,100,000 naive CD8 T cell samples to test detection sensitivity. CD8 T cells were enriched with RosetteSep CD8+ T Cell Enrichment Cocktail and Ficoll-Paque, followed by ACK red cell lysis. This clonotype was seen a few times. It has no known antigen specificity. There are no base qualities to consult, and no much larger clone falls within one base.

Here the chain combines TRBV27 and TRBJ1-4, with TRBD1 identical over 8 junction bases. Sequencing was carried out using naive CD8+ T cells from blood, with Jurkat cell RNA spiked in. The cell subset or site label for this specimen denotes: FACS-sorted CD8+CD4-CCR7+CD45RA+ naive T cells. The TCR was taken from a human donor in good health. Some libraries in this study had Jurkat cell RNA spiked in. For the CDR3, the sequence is CASRSGGSFEKLFF. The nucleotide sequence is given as TGTGCCAGCAGATCAGGGGGCAGCTTTGAAAAACTGTTTTTT.